This T cell receptor (beta chain) originates from a study of CD8+ T cells in alopecia areata. Study-level background: Among treated patients, oral tofacitinib was administered at 5 to 10 mg twice daily. The study, taken as a whole, reports: Tofacitinib produced a significant decrease in scalp clonality and in expanded CD8+ clones among the top 100.

In regard to this clone: What it binds is not known.

Extraction of RNA preceded its reverse transcription into cDNA, which served as the sequencing template. Here immunoSEQ multiplex PCR was the method, and the copy in TCRdb shows in-frame clones only, minus some. The data show roughly 120,000 clones, with about 61% seen just once and roughly 30% held by the top ten. Treatment noted: oral pan-JAK inhibitor, 5-10 mg twice daily. Sequenced here: CD8+ T cells sorted from blood, sampled at week 4, from a patient treated with tofacitinib. The sequence came from a human donor with alopecia areata.

The CDR3 loop reads CAWMGIGKNGYTF. CDR3 in DNA: TGTGCCTGGATGGGAATAGGCAAAAATGGCTACACCTTC. This chain links TRBV30 with TRBJ1-2, with no clear D. Germline V lookup: CDR1 GTSNPN, CDR2 SVGIG (reference sequence). The CDR3 covers 13 residues. The V end lost 4 bases, the J end lost 6 bases, and 15 bases lay between the germline ends.